What follows describes a single T cell receptor beta chain. This clonotype was picked up many times. Its antigen target is currently unknown. No quality values exist for individual bases; no much larger clone is one base distant. Libraries were made using PCR. TCRdb names Illumina HiSeq 2500 as the instrument used. Molecular barcoding was employed in the preparation of TCR libraries, with unique molecular identifiers being used to normalize TCRbeta repertoire quantification. The public reads were run again by TCRdb, first through fastp at Q25 and then through MiXCR, and only productive beta chains were kept. For every CDR3 protein sequence, its rows merge into one entry that carries the most common genes and DNA. The sample contains about 640,000 distinct CDR3 sequences, approximately 17% of them found a single time. The ten largest clones represent 0.8% to 1.1% of the sample. The data were taken from a study of T-cell reconstitution after alpha-beta-depleted transplantation in children (dated by TCRdb to about 2016). For the study in its entirety: Using TCR repertoire profiling, the study quantitatively followed how T-cell immune reconstitution unfolded in children after TCRalphabeta/CD19-depleted allogeneic hematopoietic cell transplantation.

V is pared back by 4 bases and J by 8 bases, with 15 bases lying between the germline termini. The CDR3 holds 13 amino acids from the cysteine to the phenylalanine. CDR3 DNA only is kept here, 39 bases in frame from base 1. From a lookup of the germline V gene, CDR1 and CDR2 are SGHDT and YYEEEE. Here the sequenced sample was PBMCs from the stem cell graft donor, taken from the stem cell graft. Recombination connected TRBV5-6 to TRBJ2-5; the D gene is not confidently resolved. The sequence was obtained from a human donor who donated a stem cell graft to a child with acute myeloid leukemia. In nucleotides, the sequence is TGTGCCAGCAGCCTAAGGACCGCGCCCACCCAGTACTTC. This is translated as CASSLRTAPTQYF. Where the CDR3 stops, the reference TRBV5-6 and TRBJ2-5 genes take over; the full variable domain is DAGVTQSPTHLIKTRGQQVTLRCSPKSGHDTVSWYQQALGQGPQFIFQYYEEEERQRGNFPDRFSGHQFPNYSSELNVNALLLGDSALYLCASSLRTAPTQYFGPGTRLLVL.